These 4 T cell receptor beta chains originate from one sample sequenced in a study of regulatory T cells. No antigens are known for them. Findings and caveats of the study: Hydrophobic residues at CDR3 positions 6 and 7 were enriched in conventional CD4+ T cells of CD3G-deficient patients.

The PCR used 52 TRBV and 13 TRBJ primers. Profiling relied on immunoSEQ multiplex PCR, and the TCRdb table lists in-frame clones only, not all of them. The sample consists of tens of thousands of clones, roughly 93% of them appearing once. The sequenced material came from conventional CD4+ T cells sorted from blood. The receptors shown here come from a child aged 2-15 years with CD3G deficiency.

The chain uses TRBV6-1 and TRBJ1-2; D possibly corresponds to TRBD1 (6 bases). Trimming removed 6 bases from V and 6 bases from J, with 20 bases in between. Germline V gene sequence: CDR1 MNHNS, CDR2 SASEGT. The CDR3 consists of 15 residues. The CDR3 here is CASRLNRALADGYTF. In DNA, the CDR3 is TGTGCCAGCAGACTTAACAGGGCTCTGGCCGATGGCTACACCTTC.

J is TRBJ2-1 and V is TRBV28, with 15 positions matching TRBD2. Germline loops: CDR1 MDHEN, CDR2 SYDVKM. Germline trimming cut 0 bases from V and 7 bases from J; bases unmatched to any gene: 4. The CDR3 has 17 amino acids. Here the CDR3 reads CASSLWPGTSGRNEQFF. CDR3 in DNA: TGTGCCAGCAGTTTATGGCCCGGGACTAGCGGGAGGAATGAGCAGTTCTTC.

By proportion, this clone is medium-sized. The chain links TRBV7-8 to TRBJ1-1, with D unresolved. The germline CDR1 and CDR2 sequences are SGHVS and FQNEAQ. The CDR3 loop spans 14 amino acids. V gave up 2 bases and J gave up 1 base, with 8 bases separating them. The chain's CDR3 is CASSLSPANTEAFF. The CDR3 bases are TGTGCCAGCAGCTTATCACCAGCGAACACTGAAGCTTTCTTT.

This clone came up a few times. The J gene is TRBJ1-5, the V gene TRBV28; maybe TRBD1 (5 bases). Between the trimmed V and J ends, which lost 11 bases and 4 bases, there was a span of 15 bases. Germline V gene lookup returns CDR1 MDHEN and CDR2 SYDVKM. The CDR3 is 13 amino acids. This CDR3 reads CAGAGRGNQPQHF. The CDR3 nucleotides read TGTGCCGGAGCAGGGAGAGGGAATCAGCCCCAGCATTTT.